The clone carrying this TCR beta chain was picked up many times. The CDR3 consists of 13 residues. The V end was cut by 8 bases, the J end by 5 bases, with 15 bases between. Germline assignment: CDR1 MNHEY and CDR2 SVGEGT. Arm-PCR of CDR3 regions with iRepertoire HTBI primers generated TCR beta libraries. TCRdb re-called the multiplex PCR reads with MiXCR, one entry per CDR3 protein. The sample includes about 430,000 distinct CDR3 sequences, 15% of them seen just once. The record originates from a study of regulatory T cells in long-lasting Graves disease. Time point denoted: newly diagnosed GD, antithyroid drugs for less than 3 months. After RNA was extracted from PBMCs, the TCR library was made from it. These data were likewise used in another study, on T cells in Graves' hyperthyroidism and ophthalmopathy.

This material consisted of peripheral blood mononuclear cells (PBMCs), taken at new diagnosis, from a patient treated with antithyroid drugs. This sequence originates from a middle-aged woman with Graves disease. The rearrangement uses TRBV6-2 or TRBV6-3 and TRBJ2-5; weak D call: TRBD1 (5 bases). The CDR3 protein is CASWTPTGETQYF. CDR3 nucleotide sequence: TGTGCCAGCTGGACACCCACTGGCGAGACCCAGTACTTC.